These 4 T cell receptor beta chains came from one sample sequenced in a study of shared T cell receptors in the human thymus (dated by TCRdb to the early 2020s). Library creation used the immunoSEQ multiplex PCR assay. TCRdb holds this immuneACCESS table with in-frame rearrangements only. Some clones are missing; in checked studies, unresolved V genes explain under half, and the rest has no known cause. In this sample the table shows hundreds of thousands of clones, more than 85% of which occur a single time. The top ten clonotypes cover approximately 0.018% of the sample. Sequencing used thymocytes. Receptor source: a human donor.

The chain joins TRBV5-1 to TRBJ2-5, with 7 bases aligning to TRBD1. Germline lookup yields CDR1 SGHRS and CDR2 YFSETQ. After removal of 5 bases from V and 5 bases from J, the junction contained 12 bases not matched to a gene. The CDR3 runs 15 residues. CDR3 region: CASRGGQGVRETQYF. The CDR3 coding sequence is TGCGCCAGCAGGGGCGGCCAGGGGGTGAGGGAGACCCAGTACTTC.

The CDR3 region has the DNA TGTGCCAGCAGCTTAGCGCCTCATGGGAGAGGGGGCGATGGCTACACCTTC. This gives the protein CASSLAPHGRGGDGYTF. J is TRBJ1-2 and V is TRBV7-2; 7 bases align to TRBD1. V was clipped by 0 bases and J by 6 bases; unmatched bases: 13. From germline, CDR1 is SGHTA and CDR2 FQGNSA. CDR3 length equals 17 residues.

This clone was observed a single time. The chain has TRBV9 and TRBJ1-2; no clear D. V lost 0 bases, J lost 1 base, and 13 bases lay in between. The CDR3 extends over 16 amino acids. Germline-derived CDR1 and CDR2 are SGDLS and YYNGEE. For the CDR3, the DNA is TGTGCCAGCAGCGTAGCTACGGGGAGGCGTAACTATGGCTACACCTTC. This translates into CASSVATGRRNYGYTF.

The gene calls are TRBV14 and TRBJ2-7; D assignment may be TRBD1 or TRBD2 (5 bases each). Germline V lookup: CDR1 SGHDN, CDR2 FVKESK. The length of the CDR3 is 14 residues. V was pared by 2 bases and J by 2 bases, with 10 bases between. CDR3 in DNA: TGTGCCAGCAGCCAAACCGGGGCCCCCTACGAGCAGTACTTC. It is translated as CASSQTGAPYEQYF.